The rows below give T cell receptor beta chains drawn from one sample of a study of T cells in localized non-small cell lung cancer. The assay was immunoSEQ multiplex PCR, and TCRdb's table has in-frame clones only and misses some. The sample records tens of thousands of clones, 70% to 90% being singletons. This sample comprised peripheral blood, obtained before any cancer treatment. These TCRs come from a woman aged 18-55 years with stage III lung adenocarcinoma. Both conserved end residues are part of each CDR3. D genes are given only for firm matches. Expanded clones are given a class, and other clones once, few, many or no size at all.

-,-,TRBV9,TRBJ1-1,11,TGTGCCAGCAGCCAAAACACGGGGGCTTTCTTT,CASSQNTGAFF
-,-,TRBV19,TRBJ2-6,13,TGTGCCAGTAGTCAGCCCGGGGCCAACGTCCTGACTTTC,CASSQPGANVLTF
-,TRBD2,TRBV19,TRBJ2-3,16,TGTGCCAGTAGTATTGTACTAGCGGGGATCGCAGATACGCAGTATTTT,CASSIVLAGIADTQYF
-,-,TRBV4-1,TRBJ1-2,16,TGCGCCAGCAGCCAAGAGGGAACAGGGAGCTACTATGGCTACACCTTC,CASSQEGTGSYYGYTF
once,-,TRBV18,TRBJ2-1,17,TGTGCCAGCTCACCAACGGAGGGTCAGGGGGGTTACAATGAGCAGTTCTTC,CASSPTEGQGGYNEQFF
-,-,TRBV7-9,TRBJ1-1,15,TGTGCCAGCAGTCCAGCCGGGACCGAGAACACTGAAGCTTTCTTT,CASSPAGTENTEAFF
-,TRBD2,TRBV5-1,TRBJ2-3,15,TGCGCCAGCAGCTTCGGGGGGAGGAGTACAGATACGCAGTATTTT,CASSFGGRSTDTQYF
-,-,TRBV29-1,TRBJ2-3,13,TGCAGCGTTGTGGCAGGTGGGACAGATACGCAGTATTTT,CSVVAGGTDTQYF
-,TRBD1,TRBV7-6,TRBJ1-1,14,TGTGCCAGCAGCCCGGGACAGGCGAAACCTGAAGCTTTCTTT,CASSPGQAKPEAFF
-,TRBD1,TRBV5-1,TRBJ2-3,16,TGCGCCAGCAGCTTGGGAAGGGGGCTCGTGGCAGATACGCAGTATTTT,CASSLGRGLVADTQYF
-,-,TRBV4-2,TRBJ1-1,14,TGTGCCAGCAGCCAAGGGGAGGTGGGGACTGAAGCTTTCTTT,CASSQGEVGTEAFF
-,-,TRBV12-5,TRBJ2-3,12,TGTGCTAGTGGCCCTACCACGGGTACGCAGTATTTT,CASGPTTGTQYF
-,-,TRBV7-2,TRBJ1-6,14,TGTGCCAGCAGCTTAGGACAGGTTAATTCACCCCTCCACTTT,CASSLGQVNSPLHF
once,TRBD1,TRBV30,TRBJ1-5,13,TGTGCCTGGAGTGGGACAGGGGTTCAGCCCCAGCATTTT,CAWSGTGVQPQHF
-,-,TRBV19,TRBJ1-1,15,TGTGCCAGTAGTATAGGGTCGGGATGGAGCACTGAAGCTTTCTTT,CASSIGSGWSTEAFF
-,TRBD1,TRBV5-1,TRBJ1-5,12,TGCGCCAGAGCAGGGGGCTGGCAGCCCCAGCATTTT,CARAGGWQPQHF
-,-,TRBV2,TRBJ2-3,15,TGTGCCAGCAGTGGTCAGGGAAGGGGCACAGATACGCAGTATTTT,CASSGQGRGTDTQYF
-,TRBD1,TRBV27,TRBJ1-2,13,TGTGCCAGCAGTTCCCCTGACAGGGCCGGCTACACCTTC,CASSSPDRAGYTF
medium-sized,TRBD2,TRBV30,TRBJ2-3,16,TGTGCCTGGAGTGTTAGTGGAGTAGCGGGGTCAGATACGCAGTATTTT,CAWSVSGVAGSDTQYF
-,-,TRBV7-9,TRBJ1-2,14,TGTGCCAGCAGCTTACGTCAGACAGACTATGGCTACACCTTC,CASSLRQTDYGYTF
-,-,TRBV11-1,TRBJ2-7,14,TGTGCCAGCAGCCCAGGAGCCAGCCGGTTGGAGCAGTACTTC,CASSPGASRLEQYF
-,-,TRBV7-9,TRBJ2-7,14,TGTGCCAGCAGCTTAGGAGATCAGGGGAGCGAGCAGTACTTC,CASSLGDQGSEQYF
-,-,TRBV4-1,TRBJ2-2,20,TGCGCCAGCAGCCAAGATATGGGTCTTATGGGGGAAGCGAACACCGGGGAGCTGTTTTTT,CASSQDMGLMGEANTGELFF
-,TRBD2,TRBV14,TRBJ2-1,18,TGTGCCAGCAGCCGGATTCACAAGACTAGCGGGTATTACAATGAGCAGTTCTTC,CASSRIHKTSGYYNEQFF
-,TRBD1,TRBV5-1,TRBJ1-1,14,TGCGCCAGCAGCCTGGGACAGGGATCGGCTGAGGCTTTCTTT,CASSLGQGSAEAFF
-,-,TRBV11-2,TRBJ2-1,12,TGTGCCAGCAGCCGAGGGACTGTCGAGCAGTTCTTC,CASSRGTVEQFF
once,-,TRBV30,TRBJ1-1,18,TGTGCCTGGAGTGCACCACTCAGGGGAAGGAGCATGAACACTGAAGCTTTCTTT,CAWSAPLRGRSMNTEAFF
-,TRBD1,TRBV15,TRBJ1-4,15,TGTGCCACCAGCCCTCGACAGGGAACTAATGAAAAACTGTTTTTT,CATSPRQGTNEKLFF
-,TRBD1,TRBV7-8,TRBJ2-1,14,TGTGCCAGCAGCGGGACAGGGAACTACAATGAGCAGTTCTTC,CASSGTGNYNEQFF
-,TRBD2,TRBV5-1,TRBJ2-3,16,TGCGCCAGCAGCTTGGATACTAGCGGGGCCACAGATACGCAGTATTTT,CASSLDTSGATDTQYF
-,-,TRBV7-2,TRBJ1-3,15,TGTGCCAGCAGGATCGGACGGCACTCTGGAAACACCATATATTTT,CASRIGRHSGNTIYF